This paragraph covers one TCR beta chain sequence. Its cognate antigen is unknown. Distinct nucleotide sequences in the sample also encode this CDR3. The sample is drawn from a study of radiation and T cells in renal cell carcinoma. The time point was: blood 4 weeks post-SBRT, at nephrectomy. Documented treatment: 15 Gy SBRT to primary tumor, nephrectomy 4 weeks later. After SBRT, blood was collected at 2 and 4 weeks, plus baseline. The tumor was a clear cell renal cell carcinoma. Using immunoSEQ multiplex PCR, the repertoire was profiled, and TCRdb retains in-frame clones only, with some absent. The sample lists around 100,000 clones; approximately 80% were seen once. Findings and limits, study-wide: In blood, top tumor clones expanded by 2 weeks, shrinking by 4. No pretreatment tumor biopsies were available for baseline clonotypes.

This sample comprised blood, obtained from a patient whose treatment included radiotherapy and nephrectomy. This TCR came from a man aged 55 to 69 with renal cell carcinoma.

CDR3 sequence reads: CASSDRGGSYEQYF. In nucleotides, the CDR3 is TGTGCCAGCAGCGACAGGGGCGGCTCCTACGAGCAGTACTTC. The chain uses TRBV7-6 and TRBJ2-7; 8 bases align to TRBD1. Germline values: CDR1 SGHVS, CDR2 FNYEAQ. Trimming cost V 5 bases and J 0 bases; bases outside gene matches: 3. CDR3 length: 14 residues. The whole variable domain, remainder taken from reference TRBV7-6 and TRBJ2-7, is GAGVSQSPRYKVTKRGQDVALRCDPISGHVSLYWYRQALGQGPEFLTYFNYEAQQDKSGLPNDRFSAERPEGSISTLTIQRTEQRDSAMYRCASSDRGGSYEQYFGPGTRLTVT.